This TCR beta chain was observed in a study of human T cells and chemical hapten exposure. Trimming shortened V by 5 bases and J by 1 base, and 18 bases separated the two germline ends. CDR3 length: 15 amino acids. The germline CDR1 and CDR2 sequences are SQVTM and ANQGSEA. Indicated time point: patch test 3, about 24 weeks after DPC sensitization. The treatment denotes: therapeutic diphenylcyclopropenone sensitization with weekly scalp DPC. TCRdb reprocessed the RACE reads with MiXCR, giving one entry per CDR3 protein. This table has some 180,000 distinct CDR3 sequences, around 25% appearing once. The receptor was isolated from a woman in her thirties or forties with alopecia areata. Some clones in this sample may be carry-over from other donors' samples. This chain joins TRBV29-1 and TRBJ2-7; D may be TRBD1 (6 bases). Source: whole blood, taken in connection with sensitization to the hapten diphenylcyclopropenone (DPC). CDR3 sequence: CSVLPLQGTSYEQYF. The DNA of the CDR3 is TGCAGCGTTCTACCCTTACAGGGAACGTCCTACGAGCAGTACTTC.